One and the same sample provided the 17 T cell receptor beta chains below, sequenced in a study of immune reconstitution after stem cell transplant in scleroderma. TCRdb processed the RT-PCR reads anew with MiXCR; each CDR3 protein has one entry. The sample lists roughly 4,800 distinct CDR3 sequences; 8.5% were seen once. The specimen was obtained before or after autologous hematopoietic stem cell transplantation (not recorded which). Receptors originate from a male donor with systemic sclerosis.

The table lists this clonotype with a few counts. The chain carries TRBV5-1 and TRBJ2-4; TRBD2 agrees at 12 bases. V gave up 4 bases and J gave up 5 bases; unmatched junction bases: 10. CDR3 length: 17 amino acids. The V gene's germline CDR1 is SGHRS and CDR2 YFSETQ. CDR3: CASSLTAGTSGQNIQYF. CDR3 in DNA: TGCGCCAGCAGCCTAACGGCGGGGACTAGCGGGCAAAACATTCAGTACTTC.

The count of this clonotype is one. The CDR3 loop is CASSSQGAGNIQYF. CDR3 in DNA: TGTGCCAGCAGTTCCCAGGGGGCCGGTAACATTCAGTACTTC. This sequence joins TRBV6-5 and TRBJ2-4, with 8 bases lining up with TRBD1. Germline V gene data show CDR1 as MNHEY and CDR2 as SVGAGI. The CDR3 spans 14 residues. The V gene end was trimmed by 4 bases and the J gene end by 7 bases; junction bases not matched to a gene: 6.

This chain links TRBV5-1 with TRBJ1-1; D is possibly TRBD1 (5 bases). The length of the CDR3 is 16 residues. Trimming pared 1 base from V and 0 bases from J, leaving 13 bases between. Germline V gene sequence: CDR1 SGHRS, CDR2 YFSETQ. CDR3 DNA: TGCGCCAGCAGCTTGACGGGGGGTGGTATGAACACTGAAGCTTTCTTT. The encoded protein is CASSLTGGGMNTEAFF. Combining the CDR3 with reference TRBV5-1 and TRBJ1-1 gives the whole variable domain KAGVTQTPRYLIKTRGQQVTLSCSPISGHRSVSWYQQTPGQGLQFLFEYFSETQRNKGNFPGRFSGRQFSNSRSEMNVSTLELGDSALYLCASSLTGGGMNTEAFFGQGTRLTVV.

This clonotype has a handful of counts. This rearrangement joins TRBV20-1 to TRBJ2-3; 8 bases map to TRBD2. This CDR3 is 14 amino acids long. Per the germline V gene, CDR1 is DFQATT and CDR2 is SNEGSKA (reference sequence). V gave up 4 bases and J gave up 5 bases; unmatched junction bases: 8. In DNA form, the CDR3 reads TGCAGTGCTATCTCGGGAGGGCCAGTAGATACGCAGTATTTT. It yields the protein CSAISGGPVDTQYF.

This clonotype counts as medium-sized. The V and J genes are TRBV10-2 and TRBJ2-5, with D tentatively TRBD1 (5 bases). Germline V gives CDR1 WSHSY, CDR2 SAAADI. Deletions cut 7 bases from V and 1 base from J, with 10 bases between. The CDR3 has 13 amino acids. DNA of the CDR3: TGCGCCAGCAAGCAGGGTCCCCAAGAGACCCAGTACTTC. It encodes CASKQGPQETQYF.

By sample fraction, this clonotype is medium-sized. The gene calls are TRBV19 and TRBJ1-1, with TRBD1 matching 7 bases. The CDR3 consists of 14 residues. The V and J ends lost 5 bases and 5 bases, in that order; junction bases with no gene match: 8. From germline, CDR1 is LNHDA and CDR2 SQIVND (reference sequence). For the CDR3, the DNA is TGTGCCAGTAGTGTCCCAGGGGGAGGGACTGAAGCTTTCTTT. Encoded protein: CASSVPGGGTEAFF.

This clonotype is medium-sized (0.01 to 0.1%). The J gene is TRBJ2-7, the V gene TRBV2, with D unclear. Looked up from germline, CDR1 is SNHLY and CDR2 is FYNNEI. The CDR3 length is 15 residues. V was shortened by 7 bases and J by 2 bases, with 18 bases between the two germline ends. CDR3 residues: CASTLYRGSTYEQYF. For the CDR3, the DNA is TGTGCCAGCACCCTCTACAGAGGTAGTACCTACGAGCAGTACTTC.

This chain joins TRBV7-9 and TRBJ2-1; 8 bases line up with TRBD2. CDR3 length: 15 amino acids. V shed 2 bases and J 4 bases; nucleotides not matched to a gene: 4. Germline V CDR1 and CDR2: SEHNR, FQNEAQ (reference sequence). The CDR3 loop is CASSLLAGNYNEQFF. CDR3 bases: TGTGCCAGCAGCTTACTAGCGGGCAATTACAATGAGCAGTTCTTC.

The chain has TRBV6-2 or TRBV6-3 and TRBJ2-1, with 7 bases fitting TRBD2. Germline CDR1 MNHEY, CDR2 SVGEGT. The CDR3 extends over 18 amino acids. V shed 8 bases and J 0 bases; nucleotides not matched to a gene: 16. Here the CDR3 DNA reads TGTGCCAGCGGTACCGGGACTACCGAACCTATCTCCTACAATGAGCAGTTCTTC. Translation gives CASGTGTTEPISYNEQFF.

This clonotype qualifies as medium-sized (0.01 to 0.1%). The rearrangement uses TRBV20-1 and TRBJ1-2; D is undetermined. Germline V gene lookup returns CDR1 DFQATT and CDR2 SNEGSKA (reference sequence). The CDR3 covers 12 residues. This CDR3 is CSTDAANYGYTF. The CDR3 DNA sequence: TGCAGCACGGACGCCGCTAACTATGGCTACACCTTC.

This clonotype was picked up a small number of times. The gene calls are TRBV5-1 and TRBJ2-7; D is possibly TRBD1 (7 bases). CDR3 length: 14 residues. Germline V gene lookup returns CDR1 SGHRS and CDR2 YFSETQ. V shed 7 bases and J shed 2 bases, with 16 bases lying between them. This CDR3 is CASWRGRSAYEQYF. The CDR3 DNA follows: TGCGCCAGCTGGAGGGGGCGTTCGGCCTACGAGCAGTACTTC.

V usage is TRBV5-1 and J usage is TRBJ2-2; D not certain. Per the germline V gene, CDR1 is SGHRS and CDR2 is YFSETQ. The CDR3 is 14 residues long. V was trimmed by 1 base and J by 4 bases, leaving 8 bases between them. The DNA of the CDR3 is TGCGCCAGCAGCTTGCAGTCTACCACCGGGGAGCTGTTTTTT. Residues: CASSLQSTTGELFF.

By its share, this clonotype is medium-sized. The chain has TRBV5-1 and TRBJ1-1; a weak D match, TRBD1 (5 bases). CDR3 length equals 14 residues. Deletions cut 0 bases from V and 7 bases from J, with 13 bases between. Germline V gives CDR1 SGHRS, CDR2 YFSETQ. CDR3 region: CASSLALTAGEAFF. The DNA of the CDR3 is TGCGCCAGCAGCTTGGCCTTGACAGCTGGTGAAGCTTTCTTT. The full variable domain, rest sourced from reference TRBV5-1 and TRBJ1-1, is KAGVTQTPRYLIKTRGQQVTLSCSPISGHRSVSWYQQTPGQGLQFLFEYFSETQRNKGNFPGRFSGRQFSNSRSEMNVSTLELGDSALYLCASSLALTAGEAFFGQGTRLTVV.

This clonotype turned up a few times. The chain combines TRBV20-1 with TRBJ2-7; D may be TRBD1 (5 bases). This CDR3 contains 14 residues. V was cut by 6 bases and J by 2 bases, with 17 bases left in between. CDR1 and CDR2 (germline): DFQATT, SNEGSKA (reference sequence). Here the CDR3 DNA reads TGCAGTGCCCGAAGGGGTAGTTTCGCCTACGAGCAGTACTTC. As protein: CSARRGSFAYEQYF.

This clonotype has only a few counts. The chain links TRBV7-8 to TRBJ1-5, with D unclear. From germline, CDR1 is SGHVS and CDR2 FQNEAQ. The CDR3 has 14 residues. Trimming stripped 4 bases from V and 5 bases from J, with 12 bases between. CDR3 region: CASSSDGGHQPQHF. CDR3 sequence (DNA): TGTGCCAGCAGCTCGGACGGAGGCCATCAGCCCCAGCATTTT.

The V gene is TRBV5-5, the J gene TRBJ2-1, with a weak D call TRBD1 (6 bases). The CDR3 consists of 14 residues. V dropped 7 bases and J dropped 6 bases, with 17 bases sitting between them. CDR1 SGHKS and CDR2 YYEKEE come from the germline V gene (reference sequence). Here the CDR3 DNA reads TGTGCCAGCGATTCAGGGGATTTCGTCAATGAGCAGTTCTTC. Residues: CASDSGDFVNEQFF.

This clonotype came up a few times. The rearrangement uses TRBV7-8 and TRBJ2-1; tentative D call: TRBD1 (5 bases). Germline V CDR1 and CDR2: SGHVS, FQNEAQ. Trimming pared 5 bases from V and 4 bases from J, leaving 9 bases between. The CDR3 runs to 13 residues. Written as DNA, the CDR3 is TGTGCCAGCAGCACCAGACAGTACAATGAGCAGTTCTTC. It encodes CASSTRQYNEQFF.